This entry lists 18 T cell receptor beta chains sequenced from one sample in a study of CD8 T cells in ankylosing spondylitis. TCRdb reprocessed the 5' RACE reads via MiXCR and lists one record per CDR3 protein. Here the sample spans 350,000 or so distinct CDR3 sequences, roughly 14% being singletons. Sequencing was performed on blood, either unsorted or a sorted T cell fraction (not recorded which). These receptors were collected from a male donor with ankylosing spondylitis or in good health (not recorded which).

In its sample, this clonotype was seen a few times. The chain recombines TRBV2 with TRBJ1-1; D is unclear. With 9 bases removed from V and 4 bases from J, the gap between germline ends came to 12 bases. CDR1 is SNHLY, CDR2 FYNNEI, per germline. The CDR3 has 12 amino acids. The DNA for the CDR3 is TGTGCCAGTCACGTCCTGGGCACTGAAGCTTTCTTT. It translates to CASHVLGTEAFF.

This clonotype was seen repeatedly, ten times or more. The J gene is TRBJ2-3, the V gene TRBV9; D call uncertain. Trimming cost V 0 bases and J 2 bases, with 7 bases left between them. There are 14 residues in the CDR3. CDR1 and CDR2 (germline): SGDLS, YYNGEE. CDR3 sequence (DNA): TGTGCCAGCAGCGTAGAGGATTTCACAGATACGCAGTATTTT. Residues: CASSVEDFTDTQYF.

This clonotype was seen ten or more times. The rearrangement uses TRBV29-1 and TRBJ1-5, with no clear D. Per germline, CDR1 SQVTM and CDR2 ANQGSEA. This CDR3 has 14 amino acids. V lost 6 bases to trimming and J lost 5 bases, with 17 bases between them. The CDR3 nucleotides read TGCAGCGTCTCTTCCTCGGGTGTGGATCAGCCCCAGCATTTT. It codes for CSVSSSGVDQPQHF.

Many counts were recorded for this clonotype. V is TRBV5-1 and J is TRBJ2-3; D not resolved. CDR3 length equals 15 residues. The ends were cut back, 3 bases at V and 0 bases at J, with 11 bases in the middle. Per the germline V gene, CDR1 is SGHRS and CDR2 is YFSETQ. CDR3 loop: CASSSAGTSTDTQYF. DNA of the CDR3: TGCGCCAGCAGCTCGGCAGGTACTAGCACAGATACGCAGTATTTT.

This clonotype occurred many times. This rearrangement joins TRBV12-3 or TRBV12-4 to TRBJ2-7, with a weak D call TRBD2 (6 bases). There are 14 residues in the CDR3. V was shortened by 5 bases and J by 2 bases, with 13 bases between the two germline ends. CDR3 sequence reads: CASSPGTLTYEQYF. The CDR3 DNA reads TGTGCCAGCAGTCCCGGGACTCTTACCTACGAGCAGTACTTC.

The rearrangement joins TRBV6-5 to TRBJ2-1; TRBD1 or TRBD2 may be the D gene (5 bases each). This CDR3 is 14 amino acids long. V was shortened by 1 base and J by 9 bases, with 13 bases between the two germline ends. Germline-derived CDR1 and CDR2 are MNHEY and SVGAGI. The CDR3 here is CASSYWGSDGEQFF. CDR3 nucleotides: TGTGCCAGCAGTTACTGGGGGAGTGATGGTGAGCAGTTCTTC.

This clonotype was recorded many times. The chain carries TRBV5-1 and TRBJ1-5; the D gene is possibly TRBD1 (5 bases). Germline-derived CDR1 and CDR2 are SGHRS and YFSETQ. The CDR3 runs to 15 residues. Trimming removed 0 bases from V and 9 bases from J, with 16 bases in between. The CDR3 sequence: CASSLDGGISRPQHF. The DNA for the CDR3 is TGCGCCAGCAGCTTGGACGGGGGTATTAGTAGGCCCCAGCATTTT. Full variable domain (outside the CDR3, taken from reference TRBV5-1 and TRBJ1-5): KAGVTQTPRYLIKTRGQQVTLSCSPISGHRSVSWYQQTPGQGLQFLFEYFSETQRNKGNFPGRFSGRQFSNSRSEMNVSTLELGDSALYLCASSLDGGISRPQHFGDGTRLSIL.

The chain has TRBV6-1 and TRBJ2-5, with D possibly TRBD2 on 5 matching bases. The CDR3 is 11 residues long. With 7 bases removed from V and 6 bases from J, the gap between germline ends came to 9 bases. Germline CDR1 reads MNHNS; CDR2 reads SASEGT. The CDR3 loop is CASTSLKTQYF. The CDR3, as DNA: TGTGCCAGCACTAGCCTTAAGACCCAGTACTTC.

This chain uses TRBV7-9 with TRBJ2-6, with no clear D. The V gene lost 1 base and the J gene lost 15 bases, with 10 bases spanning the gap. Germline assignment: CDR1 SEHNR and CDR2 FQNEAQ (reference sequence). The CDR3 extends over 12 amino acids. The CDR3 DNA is TGTGCCAGCAGCTTAGGGACCCCAACCCTGACTTTC. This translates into CASSLGTPTLTF.

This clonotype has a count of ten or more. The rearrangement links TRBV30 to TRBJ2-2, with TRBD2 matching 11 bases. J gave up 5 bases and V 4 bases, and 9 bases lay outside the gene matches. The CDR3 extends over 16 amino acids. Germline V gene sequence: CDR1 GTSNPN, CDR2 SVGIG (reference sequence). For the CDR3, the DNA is TGTGCCTGGACCCAACTAGCGGGAGTTTTGACCGGGGAGCTGTTTTTT. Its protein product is CAWTQLAGVLTGELFF.

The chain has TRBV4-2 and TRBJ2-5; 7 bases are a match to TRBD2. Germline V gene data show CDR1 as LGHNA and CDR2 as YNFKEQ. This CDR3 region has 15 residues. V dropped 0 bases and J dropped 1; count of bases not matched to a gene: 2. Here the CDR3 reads CASSQDRGGQETQYF. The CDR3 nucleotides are TGTGCCAGCAGCCAAGATCGCGGGGGCCAAGAGACCCAGTACTTC.

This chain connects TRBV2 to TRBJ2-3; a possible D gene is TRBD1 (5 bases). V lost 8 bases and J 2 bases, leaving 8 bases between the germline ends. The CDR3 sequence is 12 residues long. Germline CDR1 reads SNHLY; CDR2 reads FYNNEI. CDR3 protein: CASGAHTDTQYF. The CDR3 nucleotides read TGTGCCAGCGGGGCACACACAGATACGCAGTATTTT. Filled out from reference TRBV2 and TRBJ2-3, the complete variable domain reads EPEVTQTPSHQVTQMGQEVILRCVPISNHLYFYWYRQILGQKVEFLVSFYNNEISEKSEIFDDQFSVERPDGSNFTLKIRSTKLEDSAMYFCASGAHTDTQYFGPGTRLTVL.

The CDR3 DNA follows: TGTGCCAGCAGCTCCTTGGACAGGGGGCCTGATACGCAGTATTTT. This codes for CASSSLDRGPDTQYF. The chain recombines TRBV5-4 with TRBJ2-3, with TRBD1 matching 11 bases. The V gene's germline CDR1 is SGHNT and CDR2 YYREEE (reference sequence). The V segment lost 3 bases and the J segment 6 bases; nucleotides outside the gene matches: 6. This CDR3 region has 15 residues.

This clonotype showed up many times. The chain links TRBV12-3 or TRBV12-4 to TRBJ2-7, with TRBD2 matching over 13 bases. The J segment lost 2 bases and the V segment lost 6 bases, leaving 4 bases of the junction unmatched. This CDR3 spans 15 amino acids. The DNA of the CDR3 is TGTGCCAGCAGCCTAGGACTAGCGGGAGCCTACGAGCAGTACTTC. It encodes CASSLGLAGAYEQYF.

CDR3 sequence (DNA): TGTGCCAGCAGTGAATTTCTCTCCAATGCGCCCCAGCATTTT. Encoded protein: CASSEFLSNAPQHF. The chain has TRBV2 and TRBJ1-5, with D hard to call. This CDR3 has 14 amino acids. The ends were cut back, 2 bases at V and 9 bases at J, with 14 bases in the middle. From germline, CDR1 is SNHLY and CDR2 FYNNEI.

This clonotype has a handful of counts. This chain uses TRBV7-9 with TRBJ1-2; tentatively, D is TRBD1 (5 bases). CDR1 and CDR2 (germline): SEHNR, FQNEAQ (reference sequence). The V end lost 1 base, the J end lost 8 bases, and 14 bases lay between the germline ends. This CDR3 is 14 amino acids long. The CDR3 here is CASSLVEGSWGYTF. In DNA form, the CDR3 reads TGTGCCAGCAGCTTAGTGGAGGGGTCCTGGGGCTACACCTTC.

The CDR3 sequence is CATSRVSSTEAFF. In nucleotides, the CDR3 is TGTGCCACCAGCAGAGTCAGCAGCACTGAAGCTTTCTTT. The chain combines TRBV15 with TRBJ1-1, with D uncertain. The V gene's germline CDR1 is LNHNV and CDR2 YYDKDF (reference sequence). Trimming removed 1 base from V and 4 bases from J, with 7 bases in between. The CDR3 sequence is 13 residues long.

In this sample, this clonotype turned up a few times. The chain's CDR3 is CASSLAPGPYNEQFF. CDR3 nucleotides: TGTGCCAGCAGCTTAGCTCCGGGACCCTACAATGAGCAGTTCTTC. The gene calls are TRBV7-7 and TRBJ2-1; tentatively, D is TRBD1 or TRBD2 (5 bases each). This CDR3 is 15 amino acids long. V lost 0 bases and J lost 2, with 8 bases in between. CDR1 is SSHAT, CDR2 FNYEAQ, per germline (reference sequence).